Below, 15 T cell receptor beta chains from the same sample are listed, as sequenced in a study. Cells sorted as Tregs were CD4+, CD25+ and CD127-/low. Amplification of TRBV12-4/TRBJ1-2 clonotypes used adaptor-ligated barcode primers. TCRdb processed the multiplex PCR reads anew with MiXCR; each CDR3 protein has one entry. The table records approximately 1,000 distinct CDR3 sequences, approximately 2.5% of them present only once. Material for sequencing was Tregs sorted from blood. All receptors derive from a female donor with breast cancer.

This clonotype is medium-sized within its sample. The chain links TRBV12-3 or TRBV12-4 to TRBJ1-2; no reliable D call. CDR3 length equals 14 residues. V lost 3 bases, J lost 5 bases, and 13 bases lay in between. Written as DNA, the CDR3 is TGTGCCAGCAGTTTTAACGAGGAAACTTATGGCTACACCTTC. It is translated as CASSFNEETYGYTF.

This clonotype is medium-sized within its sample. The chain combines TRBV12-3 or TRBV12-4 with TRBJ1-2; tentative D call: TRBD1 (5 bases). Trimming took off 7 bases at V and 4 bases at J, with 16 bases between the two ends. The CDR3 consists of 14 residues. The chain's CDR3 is CASTFAGTGYGYTF. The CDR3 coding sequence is TGTGCCAGCACCTTCGCTGGGACGGGCTATGGCTACACCTTC.

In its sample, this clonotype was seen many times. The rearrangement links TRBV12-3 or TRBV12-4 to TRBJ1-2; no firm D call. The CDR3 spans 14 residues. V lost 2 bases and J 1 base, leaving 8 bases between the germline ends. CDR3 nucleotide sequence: TGTGCCAGCAGTTTACACAGCTATAACTATGGCTACACCTTC. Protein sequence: CASSLHSYNYGYTF.

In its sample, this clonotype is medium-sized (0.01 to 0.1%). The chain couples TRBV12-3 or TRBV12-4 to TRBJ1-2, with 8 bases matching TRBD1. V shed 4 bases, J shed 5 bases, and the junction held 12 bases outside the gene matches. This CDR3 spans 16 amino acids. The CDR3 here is CASSYLGATGAYGYTF. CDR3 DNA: TGTGCCAGCAGTTATTTAGGAGCGACAGGGGCGTATGGCTACACCTTC.

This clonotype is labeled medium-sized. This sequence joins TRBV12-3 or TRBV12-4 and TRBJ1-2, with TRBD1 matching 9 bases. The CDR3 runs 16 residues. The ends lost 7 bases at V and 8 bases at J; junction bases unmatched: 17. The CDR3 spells CASIAGTGYSRRGYTF. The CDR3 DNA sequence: TGTGCCAGCATTGCCGGGACAGGGTACAGTCGACGCGGCTACACCTTC.

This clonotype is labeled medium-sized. The DNA for the CDR3 is TGTGCCAGCAGATCTGACAGACCCGATGGCTACACCTTC. Translated: CASRSDRPDGYTF. The chain carries TRBV12-3 or TRBV12-4 and TRBJ1-2; TRBD1 is a possible D gene (5 bases). This CDR3 is built from 13 residues. Trimming stripped 6 bases from V and 6 bases from J, with 14 bases between.

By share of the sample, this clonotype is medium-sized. CDR3 nucleotides: TGTGCCAGCAGTTCAACCGGGACTTTCGAAGGCTACACCTTC. Its translation: CASSSTGTFEGYTF. V and J are TRBV12-3 or TRBV12-4 and TRBJ1-2; D is perhaps TRBD1 (5 bases). V was cut by 4 bases and J by 8 bases, with 17 bases left in between. The CDR3 has 14 residues.

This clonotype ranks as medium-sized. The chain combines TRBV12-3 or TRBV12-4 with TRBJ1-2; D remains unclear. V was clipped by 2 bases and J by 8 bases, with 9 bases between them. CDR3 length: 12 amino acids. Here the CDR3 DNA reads TGTGCCAGCAGTTTAATGGGTCAGGGCTACACCTTC. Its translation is CASSLMGQGYTF.

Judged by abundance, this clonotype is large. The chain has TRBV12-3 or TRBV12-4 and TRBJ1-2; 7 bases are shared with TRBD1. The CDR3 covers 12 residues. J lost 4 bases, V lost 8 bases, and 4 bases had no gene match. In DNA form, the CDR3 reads TGTGCCAGCGGGGACAGCCCCTATGGCTACACCTTC. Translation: CASGDSPYGYTF.

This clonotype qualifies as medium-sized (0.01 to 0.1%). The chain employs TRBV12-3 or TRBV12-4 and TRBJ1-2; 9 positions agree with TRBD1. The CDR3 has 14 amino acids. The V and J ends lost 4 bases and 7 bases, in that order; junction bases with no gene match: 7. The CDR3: CASSWDRVMAGYTF. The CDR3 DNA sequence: TGTGCCAGCAGTTGGGACAGGGTAATGGCTGGCTACACCTTC.

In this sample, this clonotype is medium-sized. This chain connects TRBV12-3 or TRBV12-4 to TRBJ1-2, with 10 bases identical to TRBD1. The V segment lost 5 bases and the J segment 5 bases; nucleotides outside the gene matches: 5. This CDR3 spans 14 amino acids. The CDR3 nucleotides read TGTGCCAGCAGTCGGGACAGGGGCGTTTATGGCTACACCTTC. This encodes CASSRDRGVYGYTF.

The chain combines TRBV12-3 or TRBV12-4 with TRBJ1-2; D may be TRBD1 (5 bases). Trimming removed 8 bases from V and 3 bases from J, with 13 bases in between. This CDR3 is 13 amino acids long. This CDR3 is CASRRDSYYGYTF. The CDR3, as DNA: TGTGCCAGCCGAAGAGACAGTTACTATGGCTACACCTTC.

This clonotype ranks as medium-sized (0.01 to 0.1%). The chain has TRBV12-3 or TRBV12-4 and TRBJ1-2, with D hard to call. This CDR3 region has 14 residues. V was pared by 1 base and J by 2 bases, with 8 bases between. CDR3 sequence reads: CASSLVRGNYGYTF. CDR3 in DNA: TGTGCCAGCAGTTTAGTACGAGGGAACTATGGCTACACCTTC.

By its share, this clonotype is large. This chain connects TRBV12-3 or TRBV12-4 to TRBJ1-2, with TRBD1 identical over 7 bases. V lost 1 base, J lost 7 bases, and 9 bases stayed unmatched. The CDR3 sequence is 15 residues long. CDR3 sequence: CASSLGQGEAPGYTF. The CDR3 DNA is TGTGCCAGCAGTTTAGGACAGGGAGAAGCTCCTGGCTACACCTTC.

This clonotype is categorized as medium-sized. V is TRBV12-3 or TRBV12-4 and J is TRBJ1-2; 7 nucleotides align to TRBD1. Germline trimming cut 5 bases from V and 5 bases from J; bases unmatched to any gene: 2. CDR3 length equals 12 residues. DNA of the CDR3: TGTGCCAGCAGTGCGACAGGGTATGGCTACACCTTC. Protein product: CASSATGYGYTF.